These 7 T cell receptor beta chains originate from one sample sequenced in a study of blood T cell repertoires in COVID-19. The method was immunoSEQ multiplex PCR; TCRdb's version includes in-frame clones alone and lacks a portion of them. The sample shows roughly 29,000 clones, 81% of them seen only once. The sequenced sample was peripheral blood. The source of these receptors is a woman aged 60-70 years with acute or convalescent COVID-19.

The genes are TRBV18 and TRBJ1-1, with 7 bases fitting TRBD1. The germline V gene encodes CDR1 KGHSH and CDR2 LQKENI. Trimming at V came to 3 bases and at J to 4 bases, leaving 5 bases not matched to a gene. The CDR3 runs to 14 residues. The CDR3 loop is CASSPVTGSTEAFF. DNA of the CDR3: TGTGCCAGCTCACCGGTGACAGGGAGCACTGAAGCTTTCTTT.

The CDR3 is CASSLGQATNEKLFF. As DNA, the CDR3 is TGTGCCAGCAGTTTGGGACAGGCAACTAATGAAAAACTGTTTTTT. The chain employs TRBV7-9 and TRBJ1-4; 8 nucleotides match TRBD1. CDR1 is SEHNR and CDR2 is FQNEAQ in the germline V gene (reference sequence). With V trimmed by 6 bases and J by 0 bases, 3 bases remained unmatched. The length of the CDR3 is 15 residues.

This rearrangement joins TRBV28 to TRBJ1-1; 8 bases match TRBD1. The CDR3 consists of 13 residues. CDR1 is MDHEN, CDR2 SYDVKM, per germline. Trimming took 8 bases from V and 10 from J; bases not matched to a gene: 12. CDR3 loop: CASGRQGTLSAFF. The CDR3 bases are TGTGCCAGCGGGAGACAGGGGACCCTCTCAGCTTTCTTT.

The chain combines TRBV7-2 with TRBJ1-4; D gene ambiguous. V lost 3 bases to trimming and J lost 7 bases, with 9 bases between them. Germline values: CDR1 SGHTA, CDR2 FQGNSA. CDR3 length: 13 residues. CDR3 sequence: CASSFRIAEKLFF. The CDR3 nucleotides read TGTGCCAGCAGCTTCAGGATTGCTGAAAAACTGTTTTTT.

This chain links TRBV6-5 with TRBJ1-6, with no clear D. This CDR3 contains 16 residues. Germline assignment: CDR1 MNHEY and CDR2 SVGAGI. Trimming left V 2 bases short and J 3 bases short, with 11 bases between. In nucleotides, the CDR3 is TGTGCCAGCAGTTACGAAACGGGGTACTATAATTCACCCCTCCACTTT. As protein: CASSYETGYYNSPLHF.

The chain employs TRBV6-5 and TRBJ2-7; possibly TRBD1 for D (6 bases). Looked up from germline, CDR1 is MNHEY and CDR2 is SVGAGI. This CDR3 contains 12 residues. Between the trimmed V and J ends, which lost 6 bases and 3 bases, there was a span of 9 bases. CDR3 sequence (DNA): TGTGCCAGCAGCGGACAGATCTACGAGCAGTACTTC. The encoded protein is CASSGQIYEQYF.

Only one count was recorded for this clone. J is TRBJ2-2 and V is TRBV4-1; D gene uncertain. Trimming stripped 0 bases from V and 4 bases from J, with 9 bases between. The CDR3 loop spans 15 amino acids. Germline CDR1 and CDR2: MGHRA and YSYEKL. CDR3 amino acids: CASSQDLVGTGELFF. CDR3 DNA sequence: TGCGCCAGCAGCCAAGATCTGGTCGGCACCGGGGAGCTGTTTTTT.